This T cell receptor (beta chain) appears in the sequencing data of a study of T cell responses to AZD1222 COVID-19 vaccine. The CDR3 consists of 16 residues. Germline CDR1 reads MNHEY; CDR2 reads SMNVEV (reference sequence). Trimming took 7 bases from V and 8 from J, leaving 26 bases between them. Clones were read by immunoSEQ multiplex PCR, and TCRdb kept only the in-frame ones, dropping some. The data hold 180,000 or so clones, with 90% to 95% observed a single time. The genes are TRBV27 and TRBJ1-1, with TRBD1 as a possible D gene (6 bases). The sequence came from an adult who received the MenACWY meningococcal vaccine as a control. The sample consisted of peripheral blood, taken 28 days after the second dose of the MenACWY control vaccine. The CDR3 sequence: CASTPSGAGGHWEAFF. Here the CDR3 DNA reads TGTGCCAGCACCCCCTCGGGGGCAGGCGGACACTGGGAAGCTTTCTTT.